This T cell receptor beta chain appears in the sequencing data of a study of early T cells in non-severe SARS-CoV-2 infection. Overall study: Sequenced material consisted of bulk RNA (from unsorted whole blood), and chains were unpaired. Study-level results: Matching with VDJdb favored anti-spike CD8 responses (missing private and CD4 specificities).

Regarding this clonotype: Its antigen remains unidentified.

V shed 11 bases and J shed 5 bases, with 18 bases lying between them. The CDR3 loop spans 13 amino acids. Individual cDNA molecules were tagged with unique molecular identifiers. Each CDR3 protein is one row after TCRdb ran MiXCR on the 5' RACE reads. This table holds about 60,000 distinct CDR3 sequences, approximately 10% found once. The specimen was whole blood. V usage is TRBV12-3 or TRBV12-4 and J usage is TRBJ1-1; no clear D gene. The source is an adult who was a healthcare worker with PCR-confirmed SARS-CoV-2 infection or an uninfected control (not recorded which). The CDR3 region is CAHSGRSPTEAFF. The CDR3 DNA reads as TGTGCCCACAGCGGCAGGTCCCCAACTGAAGCTTTCTTT.